The text below deals with one T cell receptor (beta chain). This entry comes from a study of cytomegalovirus exposure and HLA in healthy donors. Amplification used 60 Vbeta primers and 13 Jbeta primers. Data came from immunoSEQ multiplex PCR; TCRdb stores just in-frame clones and leaves some out. Among about 160,000 clones listed, roughly 76% were seen once. V shed 4 bases and J shed 2 bases, with 15 bases lying between them. The CDR3 spans 15 residues. Germline V gene lookup returns CDR1 SGHDT and CDR2 YYEEEE. This receptor was identified in a man aged 55 to 69 in good health and CMV-seronegative. The V and J genes are TRBV5-6 and TRBJ1-2, with D unresolved. The specimen was PBMCs. CDR3 sequence reads: CASSTDTAINYGYTF. The CDR3 nucleotides are TGTGCCAGCAGCACTGACACGGCCATCAACTATGGCTACACCTTC.